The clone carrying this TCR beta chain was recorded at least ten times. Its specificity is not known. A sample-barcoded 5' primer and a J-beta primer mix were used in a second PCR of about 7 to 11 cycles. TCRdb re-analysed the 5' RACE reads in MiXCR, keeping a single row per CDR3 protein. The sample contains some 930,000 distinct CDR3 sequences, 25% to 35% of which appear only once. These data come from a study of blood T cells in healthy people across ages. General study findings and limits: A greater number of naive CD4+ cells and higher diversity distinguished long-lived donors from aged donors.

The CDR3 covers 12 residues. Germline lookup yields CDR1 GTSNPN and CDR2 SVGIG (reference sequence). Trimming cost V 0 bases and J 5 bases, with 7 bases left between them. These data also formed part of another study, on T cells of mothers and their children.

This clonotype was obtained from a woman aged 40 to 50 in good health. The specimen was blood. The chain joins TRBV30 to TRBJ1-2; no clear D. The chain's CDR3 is CAWSVSGYGYTF. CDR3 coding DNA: TGTGCCTGGAGTGTCTCGGGGTATGGCTACACCTTC.